The TCR beta chain under discussion was sequenced for a study of yellow fever vaccine responses in identical twins (dated by TCRdb to between 2018 and 2020). Describing the broader study: In the study, vaccine-responding T cell clones were precisely tracked in identical twins.

This clonotype was observed a few times. Its binding antigen is unknown. No base quality values were provided; no much bigger clone lies one nucleotide off. To prepare the library, RT-PCR was applied. Sequencing relied on an Illumina HiSeq 2500. In TCRdb, the public reads were trimmed at Q25 with fastp and aligned with MiXCR, with productive beta chains retained. Rows are unified per CDR3 protein, each entry keeping the most common DNA and genes. The sample table holds approximately 32,000 distinct CDR3 sequences, of which 45% to 65% were seen once. More than 4% of the sample is held by the ten biggest clonotypes. Paper-wide results and their limitations: According to the authors, the vaccine-induced T cell response in identical twins seemed to be partly convergent and partly specific to each individual.

The germline V gene (reference sequence) provides CDR1 LGHDT and CDR2 YNNKEL. V is shortened by 1 base, J by 3 bases, and the region joining them spans 25 bases. The CDR3 contains 19 residues, cysteine and phenylalanine counted. Of all the DNA, just the CDR3 is kept, 57 bases in frame from base 1. The V and J genes are TRBV3-1 and TRBJ2-7, with TRBD1 tentatively as D gene (6 bases match). The starting material was T cells from blood (PBMCs), unsorted or a sorted subset (not recorded which), obtained before or after yellow fever vaccination (not recorded which). This clonotype was obtained from a young woman who received the yellow fever vaccine. Donor details come from another sample of the same person, matched by shared clones. The nucleotide sequence is TGTGCCAGCAGCCAAGGATATCGCGACAGGTTGCGCCTCTTCTACGAGCAGTACTTC. Its translation is CASSQGYRDRLRLFYEQYF.